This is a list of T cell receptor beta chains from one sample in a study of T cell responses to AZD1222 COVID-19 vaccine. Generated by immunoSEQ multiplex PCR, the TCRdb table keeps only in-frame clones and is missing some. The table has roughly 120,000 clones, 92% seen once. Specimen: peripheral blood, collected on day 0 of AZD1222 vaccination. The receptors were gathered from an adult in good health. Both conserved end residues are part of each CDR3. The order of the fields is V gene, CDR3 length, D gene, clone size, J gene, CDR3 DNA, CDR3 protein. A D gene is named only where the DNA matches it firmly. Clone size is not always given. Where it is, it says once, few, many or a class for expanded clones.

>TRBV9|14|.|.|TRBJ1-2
TGTGCCAGCAGCGACTCCGACAGCTACTATGGCTACACCTTC
CASSDSDSYYGYTF
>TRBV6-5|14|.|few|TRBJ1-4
TGTGCCAGCAGTTACTCGCGGGGCGGGGCTGAACTGTTTTTT
CASSYSRGGAELFF
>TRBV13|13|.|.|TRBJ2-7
TGTGCCAGCAGCCCCGGGACACCCGGAGAGCAGTACTTC
CASSPGTPGEQYF
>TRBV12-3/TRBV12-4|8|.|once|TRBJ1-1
TGTGCCAGCAGCCGAGACCAATTT
CASSRDQF
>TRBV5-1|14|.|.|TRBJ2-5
TGCGCCAGCCGCCTGACTAGTCCCCAAGAGACCCAGTACTTC
CASRLTSPQETQYF
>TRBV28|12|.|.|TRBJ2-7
TGTGCCAGCAGTTCGGGGGCGAACGAGCAGTACTTC
CASSSGANEQYF
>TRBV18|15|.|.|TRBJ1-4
TGTGCCAGCTCACCGCTGGACGGAGGAAATGAAAAACTGTTTTTT
CASSPLDGGNEKLFF
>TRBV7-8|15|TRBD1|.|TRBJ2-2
TGTGCCAGCAGCTTAGCGGACAGGGCGGGCGGGGAGCTGTTTTTT
CASSLADRAGGELFF
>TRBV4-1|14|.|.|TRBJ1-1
TGCGCCAGCAGCCAAGGCGGGGGGTTCACTGAAGCTTTCTTT
CASSQGGGFTEAFF
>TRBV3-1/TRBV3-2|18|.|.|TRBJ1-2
TGTGCCAGCCTTGATAACCCGGGACAAGGGAAAGCTAACTATGGCTACACCTTC
CASLDNPGQGKANYGYTF
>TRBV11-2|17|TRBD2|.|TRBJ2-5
TGTGCCAGCAGCTTAAGGATCGAGCGGGGGGGCCGGGAGACCCAGTACTTC
CASSLRIERGGRETQYF
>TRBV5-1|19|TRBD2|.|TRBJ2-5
TGCGCCAGCTGCTTGGCCTGGGGCGGGGGGCCGCTCTTCCAAGAGACCCAGTACTTC
CASCLAWGGGPLFQETQYF
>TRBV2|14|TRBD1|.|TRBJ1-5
TGTGCCAGCAGGCTACAGGGGCCCAATCAGCCCCAGCATTTT
CASRLQGPNQPQHF
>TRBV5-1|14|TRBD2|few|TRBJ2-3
TGCGCCAGCAGCTCTGGACTAGCCGGAGATACGCAGTATTTT
CASSSGLAGDTQYF
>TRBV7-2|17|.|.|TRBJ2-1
TGTGCCAGCAGCTTATTATTAGGGGGGTACTCCTACAATGAGCAGTTCTTC
CASSLLLGGYSYNEQFF
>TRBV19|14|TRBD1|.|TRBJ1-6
TGTGCCAGTAGTCCTCAGGGGGTTAATTCACCCCTCCACTTT
CASSPQGVNSPLHF
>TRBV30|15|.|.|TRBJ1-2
TGTGCCTGGAGTAACCGGGGGCGATGGAACTATGGCTACACCTTC
CAWSNRGRWNYGYTF
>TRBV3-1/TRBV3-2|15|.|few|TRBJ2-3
TGTGCCAGCAGCCGCCGACTGGGAAGCACAGATACGCAGTATTTT
CASSRRLGSTDTQYF
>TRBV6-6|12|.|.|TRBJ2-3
TGTGCCAGCAGTTACGGGCCAGATACGCAGTATTTT
CASSYGPDTQYF
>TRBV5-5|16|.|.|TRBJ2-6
TGTGCCAGCAGCCTGGTCCCGGGAACTGGGGCCAACGTCCTGACTTTC
CASSLVPGTGANVLTF
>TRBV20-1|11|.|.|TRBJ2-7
TGCAGTGCTAGACAGGGGTACGAGCAGTACTTC
CSARQGYEQYF
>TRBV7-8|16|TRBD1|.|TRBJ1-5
TGTGCCAGCAGCTTATATGGGACAGGGGGTGATCAGCCCCAGCATTTT
CASSLYGTGGDQPQHF
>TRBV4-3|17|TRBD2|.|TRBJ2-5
TGCGCCAGCAGCCGGGGACTAGCGGAGCGACTCCAAGAGACCCAGTACTTC
CASSRGLAERLQETQYF
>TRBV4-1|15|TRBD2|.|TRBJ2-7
TGCGCCAGCAGCCAATTGCTAGCGGGGGCCTACGAGCAGTACTTC
CASSQLLAGAYEQYF
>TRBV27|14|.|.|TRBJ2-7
TGTGCCAGCAGTGACCGGGACGGGCCCTACGAGCAGTACTTC
CASSDRDGPYEQYF
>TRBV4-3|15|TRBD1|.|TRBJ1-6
TGCGCCAGCAGCCAAGACGGGCAGGGGGTTTCACCCCTCCACTTT
CASSQDGQGVSPLHF
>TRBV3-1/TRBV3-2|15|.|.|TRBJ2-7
TGTGCCAGCAGCCAAGTGTTTGGAGGGGTCTACGAGCAGTACTTC
CASSQVFGGVYEQYF
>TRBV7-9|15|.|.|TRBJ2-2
TGTGCCACCCGGGAGCTCCCGGGCGGCACCGGGGAGCTGTTTTTT
CATRELPGGTGELFF
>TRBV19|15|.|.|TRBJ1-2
TGTGCCAGTAACCCCCTTAGTTCAACAGTATGGGGCTACACCTTC
CASNPLSSTVWGYTF
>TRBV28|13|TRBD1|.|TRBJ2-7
TGTGCCAGCAGCCGGACAGGGTACTACGAGCAGTACTTC
CASSRTGYYEQYF
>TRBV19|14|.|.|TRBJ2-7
TGTGCCAGTAGATCCGCCGTTGGGGAGCACGAGCAGTACTTC
CASRSAVGEHEQYF
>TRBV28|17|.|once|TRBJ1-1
TGTGCCAGCAGTTTTCAGGCCACTGCGTTCATGAACACTGAAGCTTTCTTT
CASSFQATAFMNTEAFF
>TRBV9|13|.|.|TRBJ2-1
TGTGCCAGCACCCGAAGTGTCACCGGTGAGCAGTTCTTC
CASTRSVTGEQFF
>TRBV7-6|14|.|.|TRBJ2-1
TGTGCCAGCAGCTTAGTAGGTTCTGGTAATGAGCAGTTCTTC
CASSLVGSGNEQFF
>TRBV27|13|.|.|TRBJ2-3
TGTGCCAGCAGTTTCGGGCCCGCAGATACGCAGTATTTT
CASSFGPADTQYF
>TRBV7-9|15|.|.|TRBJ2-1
TGTGCCAGCAGCCCGATCGGAAGCTCCTACAATGAGCAGTTCTTC
CASSPIGSSYNEQFF
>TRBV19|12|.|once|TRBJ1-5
TGTGCCAGTAGTATGAGATACGGGCCCCAGCATTTT
CASSMRYGPQHF
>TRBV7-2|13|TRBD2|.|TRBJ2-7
TGTGCCAGCAGCTCGGCGGGAGGCTACGAGCAGTACTTC
CASSSAGGYEQYF
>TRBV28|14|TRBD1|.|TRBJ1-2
TGTGCCAGCAGTTCAGACAGGGTCTCCTATGGCTACACCTTC
CASSSDRVSYGYTF
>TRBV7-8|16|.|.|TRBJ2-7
TGTGCCAGCAGCTCTTTAGGGTCAGGATCGACTTACGAGCAGTACTTC
CASSSLGSGSTYEQYF
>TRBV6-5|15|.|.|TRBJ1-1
TGTGCCAGCAGTTTCATTCAGGGGCTTCGCACTGAAGCTTTCTTT
CASSFIQGLRTEAFF
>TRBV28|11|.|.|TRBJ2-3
TGTGCCAGCAGTCCGACAGATACGCAGTATTTT
CASSPTDTQYF
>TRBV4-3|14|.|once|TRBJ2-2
TGCGCCAGCAGCCTAGAAGACAACAGCGGGGAGCTGTTTTTT
CASSLEDNSGELFF
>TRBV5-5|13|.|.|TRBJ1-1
TGTGCCAGCACCTCGCCCAGGAACACTGAAGCTTTCTTT
CASTSPRNTEAFF
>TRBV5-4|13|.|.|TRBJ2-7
TGTGCCAGCAGCTTTCGCTTTTCCTACGAGCAGTACTTC
CASSFRFSYEQYF
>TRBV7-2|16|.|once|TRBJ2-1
TGTGCCAGCAGCCCCGTCCGGCTAGAGTATAGCAATGAGCAGTTCTTC
CASSPVRLEYSNEQFF
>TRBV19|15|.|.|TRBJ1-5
TGTGCCAGTAGGCAGTCGGTGTTTGGCAATCAGCCCCAGCATTTT
CASRQSVFGNQPQHF
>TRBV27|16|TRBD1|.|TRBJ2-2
TGTGCCAGCAGTTCCTGGGACAGGTCGGACACCGGGGAGCTGTTTTTT
CASSSWDRSDTGELFF
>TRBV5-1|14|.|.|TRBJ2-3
TGCGCCAGCACTGAGGGCATGGGCACAGATACGCAGTATTTT
CASTEGMGTDTQYF